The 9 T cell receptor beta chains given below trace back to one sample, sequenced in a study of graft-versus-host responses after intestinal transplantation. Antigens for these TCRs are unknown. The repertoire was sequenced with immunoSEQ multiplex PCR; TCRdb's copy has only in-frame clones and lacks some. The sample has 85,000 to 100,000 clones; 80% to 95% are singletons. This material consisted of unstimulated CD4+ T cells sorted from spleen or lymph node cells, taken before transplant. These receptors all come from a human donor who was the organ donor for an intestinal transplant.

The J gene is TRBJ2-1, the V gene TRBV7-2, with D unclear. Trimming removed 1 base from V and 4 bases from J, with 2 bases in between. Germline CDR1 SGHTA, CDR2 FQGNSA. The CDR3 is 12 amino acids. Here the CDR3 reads CASSLVYNEQFF. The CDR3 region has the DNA TGTGCCAGCAGCTTAGTATACAATGAGCAGTTCTTC.

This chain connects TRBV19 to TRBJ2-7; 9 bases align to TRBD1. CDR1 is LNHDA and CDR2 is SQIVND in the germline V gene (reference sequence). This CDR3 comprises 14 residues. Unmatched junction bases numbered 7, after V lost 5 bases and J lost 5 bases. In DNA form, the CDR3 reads TGTGCCAGTAGTGGACAGGGGAGTAGCGACGAGCAGTACTTC. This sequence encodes CASSGQGSSDEQYF.

As DNA, the CDR3 is TGCGCCAGCAGCTTGGCCGTCGCGGGGAGACAAGAGACCCAGTACTTC. Translation gives CASSLAVAGRQETQYF. This rearrangement joins TRBV5-1 to TRBJ2-5; TRBD2 might be the D (6 bases). V was shortened by 0 bases and J by 2 bases, with 14 bases between the two germline ends. CDR1 and CDR2 (germline): SGHRS, YFSETQ. The CDR3 has 16 amino acids.

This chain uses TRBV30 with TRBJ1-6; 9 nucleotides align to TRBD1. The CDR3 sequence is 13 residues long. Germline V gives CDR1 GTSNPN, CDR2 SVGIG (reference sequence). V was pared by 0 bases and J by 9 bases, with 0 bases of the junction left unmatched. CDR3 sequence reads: CAWSVQGASPLHF. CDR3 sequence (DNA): TGTGCCTGGAGTGTACAGGGGGCTTCACCCCTCCACTTT.

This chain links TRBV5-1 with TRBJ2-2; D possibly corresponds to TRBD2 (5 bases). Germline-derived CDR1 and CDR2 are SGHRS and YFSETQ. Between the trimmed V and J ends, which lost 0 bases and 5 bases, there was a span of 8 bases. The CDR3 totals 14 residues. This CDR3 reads CASSLVTGTGELFF. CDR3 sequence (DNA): TGCGCCAGCAGCTTGGTTACGGGGACCGGGGAGCTGTTTTTT.

CDR3 in amino acids: CAISESGSYNEQFF. The CDR3 DNA reads TGTGCCATCAGTGAATCAGGGTCCTACAATGAGCAGTTCTTC. The genes are TRBV10-3 and TRBJ2-1; D possibly corresponds to TRBD1 (5 bases). Deletions cut 3 bases from V and 1 base from J, with 7 bases between. The CDR3 extends over 14 amino acids. Germline values: CDR1 ENHRY, CDR2 SYGVKD.

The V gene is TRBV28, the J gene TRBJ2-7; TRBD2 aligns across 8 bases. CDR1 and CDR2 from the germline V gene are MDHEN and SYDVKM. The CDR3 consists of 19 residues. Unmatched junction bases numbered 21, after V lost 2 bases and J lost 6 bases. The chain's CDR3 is CASSLAGLAVSGSIGEQYF. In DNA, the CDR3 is TGTGCCAGCAGTTTAGCTGGATTAGCTGTGAGCGGGAGTATCGGCGAGCAGTACTTC.

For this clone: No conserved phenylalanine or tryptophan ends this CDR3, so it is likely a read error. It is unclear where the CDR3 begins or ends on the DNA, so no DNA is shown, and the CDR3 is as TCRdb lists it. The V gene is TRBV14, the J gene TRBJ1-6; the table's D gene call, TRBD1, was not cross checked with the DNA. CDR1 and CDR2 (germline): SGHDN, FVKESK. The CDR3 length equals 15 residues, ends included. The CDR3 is CASSPKDRVEFTPPL.

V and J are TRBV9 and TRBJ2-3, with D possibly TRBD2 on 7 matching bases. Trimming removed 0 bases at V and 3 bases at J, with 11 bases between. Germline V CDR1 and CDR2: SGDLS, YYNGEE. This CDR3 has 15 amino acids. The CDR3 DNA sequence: TGTGCCAGCAGCGTAGAGGGGAGGGGGACAGATACGCAGTATTTT. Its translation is CASSVEGRGTDTQYF.